The rows below give T cell receptor beta chains drawn from one sample of a study of T cell responses to AZD1222 COVID-19 vaccine. Only in-frame clones appear in the TCRdb table, and some are missing; sequencing was by immunoSEQ multiplex PCR. This repertoire shows approximately 160,000 clones, roughly 94% found once; its top ten account for over 4.5%. The specimen comprised peripheral blood, sampled 28 days after the second AZD1222 dose. Source of these receptors: an adult who received the AZD1222 COVID-19 vaccine. CDR3s include the opening cysteine and the closing phenylalanine or tryptophan. Each record gives: D gene, J gene, clone size, V gene, CDR3 DNA, CDR3 protein. The D gene is left open where the match is weak. The listing skips clone size in some rows; elsewhere it reads once, few, many or a size class.

-,TRBJ2-3,-,TRBV3-1/TRBV3-2,TGTGCCAGCAGCCAAGTTTTATCTGATACGCAGTATTTT,CASSQVLSDTQYF
TRBD2,TRBJ2-2,-,TRBV13,TGTGCCAGCAGCTCGTTGGGCGGGAGCTTTACCGGGGAGCTGTTTTTT,CASSSLGGSFTGELFF
-,TRBJ1-1,-,TRBV27,TGTGCCAGTCAGGGCGGTGGTGAAGCTTTCTTT,CASQGGGEAFF
-,TRBJ1-2,-,TRBV27,TGTGCCAGCAGTTTCAGGGGTGTGGATGGCTACACCTTC,CASSFRGVDGYTF
-,TRBJ2-7,-,TRBV6-5,TGTGCCAGCAGTAGGGGGGACCAGCAGTACTTC,CASSRGDQQYF
-,TRBJ2-3,-,TRBV5-4,TGTGCCAGCAGCTCGGCTAGCGGCACAGATACGCAGTATTTT,CASSSASGTDTQYF
-,TRBJ2-5,-,TRBV12-3/TRBV12-4,TGTGCCAGCAGTCGGACAGCCCGTGAGACCCAGTACTTC,CASSRTARETQYF
-,TRBJ2-3,-,TRBV27,TGTGCCAGCAGTCCCTCCGTCCACTTCAGAAGCACAGATACGCAGTATTTT,CASSPSVHFRSTDTQYF
-,TRBJ2-7,once,TRBV28,TGTGCCAGCAGCCCACAGCAGTACGAGCAGTACTTC,CASSPQQYEQYF
-,TRBJ2-5,-,TRBV4-1,TGCGCCAGCAGCCCCTCACGCCTCCAAGAGACCCAGTACTTC,CASSPSRLQETQYF